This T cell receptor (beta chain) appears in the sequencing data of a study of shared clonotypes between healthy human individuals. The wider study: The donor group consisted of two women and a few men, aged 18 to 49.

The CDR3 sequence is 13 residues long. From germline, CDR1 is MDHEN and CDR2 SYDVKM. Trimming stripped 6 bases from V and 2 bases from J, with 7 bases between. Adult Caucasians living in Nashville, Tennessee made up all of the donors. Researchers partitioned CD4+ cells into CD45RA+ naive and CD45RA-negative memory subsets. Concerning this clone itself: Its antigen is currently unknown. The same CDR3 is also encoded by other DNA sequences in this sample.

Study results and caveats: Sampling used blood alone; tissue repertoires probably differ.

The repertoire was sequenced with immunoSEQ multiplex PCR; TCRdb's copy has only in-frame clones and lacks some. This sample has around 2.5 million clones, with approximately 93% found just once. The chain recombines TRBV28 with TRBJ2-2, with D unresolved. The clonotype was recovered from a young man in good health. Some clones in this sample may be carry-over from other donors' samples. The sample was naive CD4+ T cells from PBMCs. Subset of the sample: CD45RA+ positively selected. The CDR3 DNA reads TGTGCCAGCAGCCTCTCTAACACCGGGGAGCTGTTTTTT. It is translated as CASSLSNTGELFF.